This T cell receptor beta chain is drawn from a study of T cell changes during pregnancy in multiple sclerosis. TCRdb's copy holds only in-frame clones and misses some; the assay was immunoSEQ multiplex PCR. The sample lists roughly 28,000 clones; roughly 91% were seen once. The CDR3 is 15 amino acids. Trimming removed 5 bases from V and 10 bases from J, with 21 bases in between. Germline CDR1 and CDR2: ENHRY and SYGVKD. The TCR sequence derives from a female donor in good health, enrolled as a control in a pregnancy study. The rearrangement joins TRBV10-3 to TRBJ2-1; D is unclear. The sample consisted of CD4+ T cells from peripheral blood mononuclear cells, taken in the first trimester of pregnancy. CDR3 DNA: TGTGCCATCAGTAGAATCGTCGAATCGAGATGGGAGCAGTTCTTC. Residues: CAISRIVESRWEQFF.